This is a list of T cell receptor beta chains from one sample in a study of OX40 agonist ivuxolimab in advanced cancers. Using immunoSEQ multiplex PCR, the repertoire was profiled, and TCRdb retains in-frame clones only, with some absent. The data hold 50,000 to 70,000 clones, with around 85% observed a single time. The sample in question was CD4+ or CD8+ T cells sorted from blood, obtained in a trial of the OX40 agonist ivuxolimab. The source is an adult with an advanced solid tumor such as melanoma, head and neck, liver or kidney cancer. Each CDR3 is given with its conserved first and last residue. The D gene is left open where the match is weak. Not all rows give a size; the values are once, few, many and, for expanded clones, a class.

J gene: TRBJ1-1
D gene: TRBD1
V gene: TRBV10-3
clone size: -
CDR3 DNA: TGTGCCACCGAGGACAGGGTCGGCACTGAAGCTTTCTTT
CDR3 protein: CATEDRVGTEAFF

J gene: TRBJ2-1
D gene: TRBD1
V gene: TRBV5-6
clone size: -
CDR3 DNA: TGTGCCAGCAGCTTGACACAGGGGATAGGTCAGGAGATCTTC
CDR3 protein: CASSLTQGIGQEIF

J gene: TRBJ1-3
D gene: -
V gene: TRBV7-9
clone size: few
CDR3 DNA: TGTGCCAGCAGCTTAGGGACTCTGGGAAACACCATATATTTT
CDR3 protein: CASSLGTLGNTIYF

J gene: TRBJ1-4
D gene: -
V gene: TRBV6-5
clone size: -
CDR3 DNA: TGTGCCAGCAGTTACTCGACCAGGGTGGTTGTTGAAAAACTGTTTTTT
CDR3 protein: CASSYSTRVVVEKLFF

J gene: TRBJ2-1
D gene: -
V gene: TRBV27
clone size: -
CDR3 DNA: TGTGCCAGCAGTGACAGCACCTACAATGAGCAGTTCTTC
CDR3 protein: CASSDSTYNEQFF

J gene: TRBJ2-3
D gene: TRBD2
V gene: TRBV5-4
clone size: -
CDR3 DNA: TGTGCCAGCAGCTCCACTAGCGGGGCCGCAGATACGCAGTATTTT
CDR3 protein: CASSSTSGAADTQYF

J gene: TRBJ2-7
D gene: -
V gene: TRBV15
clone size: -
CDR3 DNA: TGTGCCACCAGCAGCCTGATGGGTGGGGGCCCGGAGGAGCAGTACTTC
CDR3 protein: CATSSLMGGGPEEQYF

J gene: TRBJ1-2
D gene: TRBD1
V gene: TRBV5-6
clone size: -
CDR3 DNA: TGTGCCAGCAGCTTGGGGACAGGTTGGAATCCTAACTATGGCTACACCTTC
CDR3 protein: CASSLGTGWNPNYGYTF

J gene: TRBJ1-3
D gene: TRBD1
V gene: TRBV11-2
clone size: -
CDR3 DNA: TGTGCCAGCAGCTTAGGGACAGGGGATGGAAACACCATATATTTT
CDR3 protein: CASSLGTGDGNTIYF

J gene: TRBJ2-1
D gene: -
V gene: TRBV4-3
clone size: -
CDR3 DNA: TGCGCCAGCAGCCAAGAAGATACGGAGGGGTCCTACAATGAGCAGTTCTTC
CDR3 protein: CASSQEDTEGSYNEQFF

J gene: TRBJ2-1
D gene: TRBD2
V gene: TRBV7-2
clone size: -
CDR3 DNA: TGTGCCAGCAGCCCGGGACTAGTGGGGGGTCGCAGCTCCTACAATGAGCAGTTCTTC
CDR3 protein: CASSPGLVGGRSSYNEQFF

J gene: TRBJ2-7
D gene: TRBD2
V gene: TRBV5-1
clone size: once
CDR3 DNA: TGCGCCAGCAGCTATGGACTAGCGGGTATACCCCTCGAGCAGTACTTC
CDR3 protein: CASSYGLAGIPLEQYF

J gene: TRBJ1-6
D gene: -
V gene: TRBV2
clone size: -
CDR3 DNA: TGTGCCAGCAGTGAACGAGGGGTCGCTAACCTCCACTTT
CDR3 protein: CASSERGVANLHF

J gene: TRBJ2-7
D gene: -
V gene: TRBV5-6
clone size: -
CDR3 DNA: TGTGCCAGCAGCGGTCAGGGGTCCTACGAGCAGTACTTC
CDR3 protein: CASSGQGSYEQYF

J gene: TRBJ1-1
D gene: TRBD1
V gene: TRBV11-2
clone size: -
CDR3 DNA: TGTGCCAGCATCCCCAGGGGACAGGGGGCCGCGAACACTGAAGCTTTCTTT
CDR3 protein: CASIPRGQGAANTEAFF

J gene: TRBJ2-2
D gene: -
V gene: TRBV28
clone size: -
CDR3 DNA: TGTGCCAGCAGTTTAGTAGGGACCGGGGAGCTGTTTTTT
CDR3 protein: CASSLVGTGELFF

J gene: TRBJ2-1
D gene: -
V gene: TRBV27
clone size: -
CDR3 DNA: TGTGCCAGCAGTCCGCTTGGGCTGACCTACAATGAGCAGTTCTTC
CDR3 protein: CASSPLGLTYNEQFF

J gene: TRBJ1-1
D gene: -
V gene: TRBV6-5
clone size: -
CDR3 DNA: TGTGCCAGCAGTTACTACACAGCGAACACTGAAGCTTTCTTT
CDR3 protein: CASSYYTANTEAFF

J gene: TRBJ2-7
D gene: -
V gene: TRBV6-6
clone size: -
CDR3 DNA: TGTGCCAGCTCTAGTGGGGTGTACGAGCAGTACTTC
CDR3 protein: CASSSGVYEQYF

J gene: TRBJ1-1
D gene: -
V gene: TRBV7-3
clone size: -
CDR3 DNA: TGTGCCAGCAGCTTAACGTCAGGCATCGAAGCTTTCTTT
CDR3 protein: CASSLTSGIEAFF

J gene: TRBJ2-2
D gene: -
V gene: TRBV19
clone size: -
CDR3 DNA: TGTGCCAGTACACTCGGCGGGGAGCTGTTTTTT
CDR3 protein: CASTLGGELFF

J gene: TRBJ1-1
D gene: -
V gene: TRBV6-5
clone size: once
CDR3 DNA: TGTGCCAGCAGTTACTCGAGGGGGACTGAAGCTTTCTTT
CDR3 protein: CASSYSRGTEAFF

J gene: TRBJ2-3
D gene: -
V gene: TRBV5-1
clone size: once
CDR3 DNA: TGCGCCAGCAGCTTGACTAGTCCAGATACGCAGTATTTT
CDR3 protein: CASSLTSPDTQYF

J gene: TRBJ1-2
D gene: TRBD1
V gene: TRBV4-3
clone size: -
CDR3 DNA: TGCGCCAGCAGCCAAGATCTAGCGGGACAGGCTGATTATGGCTACACCTTC
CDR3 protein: CASSQDLAGQADYGYTF

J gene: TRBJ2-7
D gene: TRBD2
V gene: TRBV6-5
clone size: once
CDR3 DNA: TGTGCCAGCAGCCCCGCGGGAGGGAGTTACGAGCAGTACTTC
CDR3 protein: CASSPAGGSYEQYF

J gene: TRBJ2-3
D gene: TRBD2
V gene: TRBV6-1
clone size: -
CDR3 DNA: TGTGCCAGCAGGGCGGGGGGCACAGATACGCAGTATTTT
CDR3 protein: CASRAGGTDTQYF

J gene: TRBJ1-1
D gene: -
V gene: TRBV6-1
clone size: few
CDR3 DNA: TGTGCCAGCAGTGAATGGGGACATCTGAACACTGAAGCTTTCTTT
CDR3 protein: CASSEWGHLNTEAFF

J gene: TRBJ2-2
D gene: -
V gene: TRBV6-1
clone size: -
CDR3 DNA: TGTGCCAGCAGTGAATCGGCAGGATACACCGGGGAGCTGTTTTTT
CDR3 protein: CASSESAGYTGELFF

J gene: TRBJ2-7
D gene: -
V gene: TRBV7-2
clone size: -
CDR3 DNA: TGTGCCAGCAGCGTACGGGGGGCGCAGGCGACCTACGAGCAGTACTTC
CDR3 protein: CASSVRGAQATYEQYF

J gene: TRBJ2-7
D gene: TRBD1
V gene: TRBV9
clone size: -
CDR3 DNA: TGTGCCAGCAGCCTCGGGACAGGGATCTACGAGCAGTACTTC
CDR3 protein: CASSLGTGIYEQYF

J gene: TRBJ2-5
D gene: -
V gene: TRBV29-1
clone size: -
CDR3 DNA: TGCAGCGTTTTCGGAGAGACCCAGTACTTC
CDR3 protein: CSVFGETQYF

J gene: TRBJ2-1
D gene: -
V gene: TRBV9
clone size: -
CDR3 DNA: TGTGCCAGCAGCGTAGTCGGCCCCGGGAGTGAGCAGTTCTTC
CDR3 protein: CASSVVGPGSEQFF

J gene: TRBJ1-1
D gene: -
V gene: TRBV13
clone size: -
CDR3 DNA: TGTGCCAGCAGCTCAAACTCGGGGTCAAACACTGAAGCTTTCTTT
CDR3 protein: CASSSNSGSNTEAFF

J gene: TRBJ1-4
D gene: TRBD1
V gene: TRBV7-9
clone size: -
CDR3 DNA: TGTGCCAGCAGCCCGCGGACAGGGCGGTTGGGGAATGAAAAACTGTTTTTT
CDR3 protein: CASSPRTGRLGNEKLFF

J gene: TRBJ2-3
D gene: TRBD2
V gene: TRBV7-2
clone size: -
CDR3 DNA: TGTGCCAGCAGGATACTAGCGGGGGGGGCACAAGATACGCAGTATTTT
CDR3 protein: CASRILAGGAQDTQYF

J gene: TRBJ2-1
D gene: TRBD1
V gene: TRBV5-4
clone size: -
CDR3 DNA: TGTGCCAGCAGCTTGCGACAGGGTCAGGATGAGCAGTTCTTC
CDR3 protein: CASSLRQGQDEQFF

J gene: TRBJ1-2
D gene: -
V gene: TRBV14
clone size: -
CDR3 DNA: TGTGCCAGCAGCCAAGGTGGGGGACCCGCATACTATGGCTACACCTTC
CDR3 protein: CASSQGGGPAYYGYTF

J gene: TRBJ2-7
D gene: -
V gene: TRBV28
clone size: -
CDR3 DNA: TGTGCCAGCGGTCCGACGGTAAGCTCCTACGAGCAGTACTTC
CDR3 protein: CASGPTVSSYEQYF

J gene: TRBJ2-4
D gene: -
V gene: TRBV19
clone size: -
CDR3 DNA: TGTGCCAGTAGTACCGAGGGCTTTCAGTACTTC
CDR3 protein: CASSTEGFQYF

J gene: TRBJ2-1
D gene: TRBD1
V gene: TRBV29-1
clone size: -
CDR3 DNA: TGCAGCGTTGAACCGGACAGGGGATCCAATGAGCAGTTCTTC
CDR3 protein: CSVEPDRGSNEQFF